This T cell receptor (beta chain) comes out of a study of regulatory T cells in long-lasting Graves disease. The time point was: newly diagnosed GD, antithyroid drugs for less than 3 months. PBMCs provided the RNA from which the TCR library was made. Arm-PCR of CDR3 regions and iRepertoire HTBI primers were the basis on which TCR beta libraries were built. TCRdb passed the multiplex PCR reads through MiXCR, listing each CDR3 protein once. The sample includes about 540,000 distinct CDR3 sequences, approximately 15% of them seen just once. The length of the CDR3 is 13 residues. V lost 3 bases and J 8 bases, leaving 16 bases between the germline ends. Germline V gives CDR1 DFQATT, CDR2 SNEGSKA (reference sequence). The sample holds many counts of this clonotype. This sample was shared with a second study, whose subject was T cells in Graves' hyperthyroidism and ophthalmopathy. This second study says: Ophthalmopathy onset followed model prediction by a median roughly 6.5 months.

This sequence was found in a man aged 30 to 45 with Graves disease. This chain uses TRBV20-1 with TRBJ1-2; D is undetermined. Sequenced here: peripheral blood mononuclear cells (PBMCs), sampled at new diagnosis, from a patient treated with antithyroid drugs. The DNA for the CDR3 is TGCAGTGCTAGGCCTGGGGTTGAGGAAGGCTACACCTTC. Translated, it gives CSARPGVEEGYTF.